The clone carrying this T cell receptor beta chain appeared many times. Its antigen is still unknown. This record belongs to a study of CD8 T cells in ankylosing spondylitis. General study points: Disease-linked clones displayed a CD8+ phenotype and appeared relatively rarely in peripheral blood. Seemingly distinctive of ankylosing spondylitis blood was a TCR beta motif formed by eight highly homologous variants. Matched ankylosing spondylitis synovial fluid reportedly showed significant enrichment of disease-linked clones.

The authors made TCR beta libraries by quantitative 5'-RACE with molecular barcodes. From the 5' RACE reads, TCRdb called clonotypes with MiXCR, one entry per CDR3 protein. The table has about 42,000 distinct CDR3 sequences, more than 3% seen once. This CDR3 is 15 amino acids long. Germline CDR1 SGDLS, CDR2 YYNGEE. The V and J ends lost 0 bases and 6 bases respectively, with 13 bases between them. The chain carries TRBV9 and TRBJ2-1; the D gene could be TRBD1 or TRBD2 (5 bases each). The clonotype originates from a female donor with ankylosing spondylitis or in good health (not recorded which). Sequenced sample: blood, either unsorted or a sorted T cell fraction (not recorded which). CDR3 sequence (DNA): TGTGCCAGCAGCGTAGGAGGGGTAGCTCCCAATGAGCAGTTCTTC. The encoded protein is CASSVGGVAPNEQFF.